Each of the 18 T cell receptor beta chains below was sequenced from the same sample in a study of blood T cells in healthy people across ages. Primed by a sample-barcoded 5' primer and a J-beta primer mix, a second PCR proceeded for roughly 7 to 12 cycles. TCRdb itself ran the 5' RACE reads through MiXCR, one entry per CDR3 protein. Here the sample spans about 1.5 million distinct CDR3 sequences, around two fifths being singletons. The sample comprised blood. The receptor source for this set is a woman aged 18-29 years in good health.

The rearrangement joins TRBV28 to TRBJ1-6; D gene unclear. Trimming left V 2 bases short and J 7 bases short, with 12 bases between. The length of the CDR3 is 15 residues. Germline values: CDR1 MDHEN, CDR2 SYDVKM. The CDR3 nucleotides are TGTGCCAGCAGTTTACAAGGGTATACGAATTCACCCCTCCACTTT. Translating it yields CASSLQGYTNSPLHF. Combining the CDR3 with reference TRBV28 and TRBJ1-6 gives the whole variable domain DVKVTQSSRYLVKRTGEKVFLECVQDMDHENMFWYRQDPGLGLRLIYFSYDVKMKEKGDIPEGYSVSREKKERFSLILESASTNQTSMYLCASSLQGYTNSPLHFGNGTRLTVT.

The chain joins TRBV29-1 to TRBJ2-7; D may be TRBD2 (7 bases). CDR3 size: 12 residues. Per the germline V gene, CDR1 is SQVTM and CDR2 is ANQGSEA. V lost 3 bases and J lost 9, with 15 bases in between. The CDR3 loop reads CSVDGGQGRQYF. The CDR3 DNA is TGCAGCGTTGACGGGGGGCAGGGACGGCAGTACTTC.

The CDR3 spells CASSQVGPSGYEQYF. The CDR3 DNA reads TGCGCCAGCAGCCAAGTCGGGCCCAGCGGGTACGAGCAGTACTTC. The chain employs TRBV4-1 and TRBJ2-7, with D maybe TRBD2 (6 bases). Germline V lookup: CDR1 MGHRA, CDR2 YSYEKL. The CDR3 length is 15 residues. Trimming removed 1 base at V and 4 bases at J, with 14 bases between.

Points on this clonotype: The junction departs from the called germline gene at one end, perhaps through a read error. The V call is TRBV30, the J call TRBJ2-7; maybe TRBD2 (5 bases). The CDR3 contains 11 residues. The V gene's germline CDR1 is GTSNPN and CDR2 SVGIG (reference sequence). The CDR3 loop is CACEGRGERYF. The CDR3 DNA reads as TGTGCCTGTGAAGGCCGTGGGGAGCGGTACTTC. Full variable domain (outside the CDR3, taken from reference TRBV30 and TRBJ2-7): SQTIHQWPATLVQPVGSPLSLECTVEGTSNPNLYWYRQAAGRGLQLLFYSVGIGQISSEVPQNLSASRPQDRQFILSSKKLLLSDSGFYLCACEGRGERYFGPGTRLTVT.

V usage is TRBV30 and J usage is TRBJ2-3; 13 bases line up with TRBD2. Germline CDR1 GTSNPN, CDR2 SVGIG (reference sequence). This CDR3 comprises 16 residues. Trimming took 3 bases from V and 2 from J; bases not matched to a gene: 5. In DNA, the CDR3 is TGTGCCTGGAGCGCCGGGACTAGCGGGACCACAGATACGCAGTATTTT. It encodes CAWSAGTSGTTDTQYF.

CDR3 region: CASRGTGQTEQFF. For the CDR3, the DNA is TGTGCCAGCAGAGGGACAGGTCAAACAGAGCAGTTCTTC. The gene calls are TRBV12-3 or TRBV12-4 and TRBJ2-1; 8 positions match TRBD1. This CDR3 is built from 13 residues. The V gene end was trimmed by 6 bases and the J gene end by 10 bases; junction bases not matched to a gene: 8.

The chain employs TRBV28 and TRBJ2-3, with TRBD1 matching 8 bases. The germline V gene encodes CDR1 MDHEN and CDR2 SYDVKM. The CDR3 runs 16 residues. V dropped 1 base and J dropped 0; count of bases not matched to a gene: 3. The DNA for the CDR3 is TGTGCCAGCAGTTTATTACAGGGGGGTAGCACAGATACGCAGTATTTT. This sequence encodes CASSLLQGGSTDTQYF.

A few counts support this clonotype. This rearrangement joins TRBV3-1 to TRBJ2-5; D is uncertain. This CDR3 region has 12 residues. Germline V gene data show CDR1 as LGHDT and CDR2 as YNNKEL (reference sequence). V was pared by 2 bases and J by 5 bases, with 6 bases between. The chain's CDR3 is CASSQTTETQYF. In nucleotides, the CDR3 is TGTGCCAGCAGCCAAACTACGGAGACCCAGTACTTC.

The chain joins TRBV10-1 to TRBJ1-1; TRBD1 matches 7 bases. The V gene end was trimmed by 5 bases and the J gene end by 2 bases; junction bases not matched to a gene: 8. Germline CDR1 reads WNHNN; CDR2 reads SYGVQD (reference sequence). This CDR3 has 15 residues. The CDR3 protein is CASSPTGTRNTEAFF. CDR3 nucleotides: TGCGCCAGCAGTCCGACAGGGACGCGCAACACTGAAGCTTTCTTT.

CDR3 nucleotides: TGTGCCAGCAGTGTCCCCGGGTTCGGGGGCTACGAGCAGTACTTC. Amino acid sequence: CASSVPGFGGYEQYF. The genes are TRBV25-1 and TRBJ2-7; possibly TRBD2 for D (6 bases). This CDR3 is built from 15 residues. Trimming stripped 4 bases from V and 3 bases from J, with 16 bases between. The germline gives CDR1 MGHDK, CDR2 SYGVNS.

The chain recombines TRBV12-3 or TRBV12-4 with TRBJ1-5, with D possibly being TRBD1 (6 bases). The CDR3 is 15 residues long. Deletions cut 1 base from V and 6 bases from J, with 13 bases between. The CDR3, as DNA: TGTGCCAGCAGTTTAGGGGGGGGGGCGTCTCAGCCCCAGCATTTT. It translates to CASSLGGGASQPQHF.

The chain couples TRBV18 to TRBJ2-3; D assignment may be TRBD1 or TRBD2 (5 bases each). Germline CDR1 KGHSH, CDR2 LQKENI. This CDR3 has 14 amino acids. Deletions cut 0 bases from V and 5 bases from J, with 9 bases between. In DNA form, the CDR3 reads TGTGCCAGCTCACCACCGACTACAGGAGATACGCAGTATTTT. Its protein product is CASSPPTTGDTQYF. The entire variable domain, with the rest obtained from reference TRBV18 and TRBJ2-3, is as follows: NAGVMQNPRHLVRRRGQEARLRCSPMKGHSHVYWYRQLPEEGLKFMVYLQKENIIDESGMPKERFSAEFPKEGPSILRIQQVVRGDSAAYFCASSPPTTGDTQYFGPGTRLTVL.

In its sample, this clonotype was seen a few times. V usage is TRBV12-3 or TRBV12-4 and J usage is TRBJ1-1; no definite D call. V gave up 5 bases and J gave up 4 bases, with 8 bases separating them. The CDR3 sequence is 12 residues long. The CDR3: CASSHRPTEAFF. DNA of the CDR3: TGTGCCAGCAGTCACAGACCCACTGAAGCTTTCTTT.

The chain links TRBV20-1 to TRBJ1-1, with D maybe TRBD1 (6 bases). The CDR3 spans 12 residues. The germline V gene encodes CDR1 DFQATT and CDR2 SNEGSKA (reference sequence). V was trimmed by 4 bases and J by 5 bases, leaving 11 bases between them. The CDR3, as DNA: TGCAGTGCTACGAAAGGGGGGACTGAAGCTTTCTTT. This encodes CSATKGGTEAFF.

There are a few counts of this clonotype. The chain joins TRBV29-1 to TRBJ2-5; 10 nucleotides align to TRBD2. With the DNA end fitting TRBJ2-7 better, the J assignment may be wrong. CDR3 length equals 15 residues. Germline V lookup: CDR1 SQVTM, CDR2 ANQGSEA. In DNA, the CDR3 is TGCAGCGTTGAAAGTGGAAGCGGGAGGGCGGGCGAGCAGTACTTC. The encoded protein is CSVESGSGRAGEQYF.

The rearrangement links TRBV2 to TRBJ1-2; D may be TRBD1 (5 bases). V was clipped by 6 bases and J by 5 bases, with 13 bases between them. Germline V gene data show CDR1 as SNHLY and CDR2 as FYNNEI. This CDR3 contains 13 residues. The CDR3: CASSKTEVYGYTF. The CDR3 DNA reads TGTGCCAGCAGCAAGACAGAAGTTTATGGCTACACCTTC.

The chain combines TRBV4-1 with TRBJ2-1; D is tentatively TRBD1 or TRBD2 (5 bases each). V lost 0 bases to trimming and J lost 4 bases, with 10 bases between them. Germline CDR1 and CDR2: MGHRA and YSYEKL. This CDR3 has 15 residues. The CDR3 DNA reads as TGCGCCAGCAGCCAAGATTCGGGACCTTACAATGAGCAGTTCTTC. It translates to CASSQDSGPYNEQFF.

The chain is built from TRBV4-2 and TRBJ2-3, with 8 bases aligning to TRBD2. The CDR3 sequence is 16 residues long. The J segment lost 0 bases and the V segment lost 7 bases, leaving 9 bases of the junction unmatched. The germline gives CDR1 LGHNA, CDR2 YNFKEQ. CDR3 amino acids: CASTERTSRSTDTQYF. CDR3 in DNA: TGTGCCAGCACCGAAAGGACTAGCCGAAGCACAGATACGCAGTATTTT.